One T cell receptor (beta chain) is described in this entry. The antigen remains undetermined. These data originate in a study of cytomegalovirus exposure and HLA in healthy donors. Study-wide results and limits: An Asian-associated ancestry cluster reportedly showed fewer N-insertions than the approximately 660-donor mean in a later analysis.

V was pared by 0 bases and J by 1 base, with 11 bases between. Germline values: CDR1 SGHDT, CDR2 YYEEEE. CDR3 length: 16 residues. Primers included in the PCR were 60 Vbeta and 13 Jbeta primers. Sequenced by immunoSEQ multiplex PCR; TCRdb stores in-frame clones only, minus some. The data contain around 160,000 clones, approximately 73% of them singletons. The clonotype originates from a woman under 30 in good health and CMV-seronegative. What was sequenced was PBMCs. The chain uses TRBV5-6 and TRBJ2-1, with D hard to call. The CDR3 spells CASSLVYILSYNEQFF. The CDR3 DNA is TGTGCCAGCAGCTTGGTTTACATCCTGTCCTACAATGAGCAGTTCTTC.